This TCR beta chain appears in the sequencing data of a study of CXCR3-negative and CXCR3-positive naive CD8 T cells. Study-wide results and limits: The TRBV-TRBJ usage of naive CXCR3-negative and CXCR3-positive cells was similar, but that of memory cells differed.

Regarding this clonotype: No antigen is known for it.

In preparing the TRB cDNA libraries, 5' RACE with UMI labels was used. TCRdb reworked the 5' RACE reads into one entry per CDR3 protein, no DNA. Its clone listing holds under 65,000 distinct CDR3 sequences. Germline V gives CDR1 MNHEY, CDR2 SVGEGT. CDR3 length equals 15 residues. What was sequenced was memory CD8+ T cells from blood. The chain uses TRBV6-2 or TRBV6-3 and TRBJ2-1; there is no DNA to check the TCRdb D call of TRBD2. The sequence was collected from a human donor in good health. Some clones in this sample may be carry-over from other donors' samples. The CDR3 here is CASTELRGVSNEQFF.